A single sample is the source of the 28 T cell receptor beta chains below, sequenced in a study of shared clonotypes between healthy human individuals. Only CD45RO-negative cells positively selected for CCR7 counted as naive CD8 cells, so terminally differentiated effector memory CD45RA+ cells were excluded. Only in-frame clones appear in the TCRdb table, and some are missing; sequencing was by immunoSEQ multiplex PCR. Found here are about 1,900,000 clones, less than 95% of them singletons; the top ten hold 0.9% to 1.5%. The sequencing input was naive CD8+ T cells sorted from blood. These receptors originate from a man aged 18 to 30 in good health.

The chain carries TRBV6-1 and TRBJ1-6, with TRBD1 matching 7 bases. The CDR3 spans 16 residues. Unmatched junction bases numbered 5, after V lost 3 bases and J lost 3 bases. CDR1 MNHNS and CDR2 SASEGT come from the germline V gene. The CDR3 loop is CASSDQGDVYNSPLHF. CDR3 DNA: TGTGCCAGCAGTGACCAGGGGGATGTCTATAATTCACCCCTCCACTTT.

V is TRBV29-1 and J is TRBJ2-5, with 14 bases that match TRBD2. V lost 4 bases to trimming and J lost 7 bases; unmatched junction nucleotides: 8. There are 15 residues in the CDR3. Germline loops: CDR1 SQVTM, CDR2 ANQGSEA. This chain's CDR3 is CSVGVGLAGGWTQYF. The DNA for the CDR3 is TGCAGCGTTGGGGTCGGACTAGCGGGAGGTTGGACCCAGTACTTC. The variable domain in full, completed from reference TRBV29-1 and TRBJ2-5, reads SAVISQKPSRDICQRGTSLTIQCQVDSQVTMMFWYRQQPGQSLTLIATANQGSEATYESGFVIDKFPISRPNLTFSTLTVSNMSPEDSSIYLCSVGVGLAGGWTQYFGPGTRLLVL.

The table lists this clone with a few counts. In the same sample, other DNA sequences code for this CDR3. The chain recombines TRBV11-2 with TRBJ2-2; the D is unclear. V was shortened by 4 bases and J by 8 bases, with 2 bases between the two germline ends. This CDR3 has 10 residues. Germline lookup yields CDR1 SGHAT and CDR2 FQNNGV. CDR3 sequence reads: CASSSGELFF. The CDR3 DNA is TGTGCCAGCAGCTCTGGGGAGCTGTTTTTT.

The genes are TRBV11-2 and TRBJ2-5; D is possibly TRBD1 (6 bases). Trimming stripped 5 bases from V and 5 bases from J, with 12 bases between. Germline CDR1 SGHAT, CDR2 FQNNGV. The CDR3 runs to 13 residues. The CDR3 protein is CASSPRGWETQYF. Here the CDR3 DNA reads TGTGCCAGCAGCCCCAGGGGTTGGGAGACCCAGTACTTC. The full variable domain, its missing parts supplied by reference TRBV11-2 and TRBJ2-5, is EAGVAQSPRYKIIEKRQSVAFWCNPISGHATLYWYQQILGQGPKLLIQFQNNGVVDDSQLPKDRFSAERLKGVDSTLKIQPAKLEDSAVYLCASSPRGWETQYFGPGTRLLVL.

The CDR3 is CASREGGLAGLYNEQFF. CDR3 DNA sequence: TGTGCCAGCAGGGAAGGAGGACTAGCGGGGCTATACAATGAGCAGTTCTTC. V usage is TRBV27 and J usage is TRBJ2-1, with 12 positions matching TRBD2. Germline lookup yields CDR1 MNHEY and CDR2 SMNVEV (reference sequence). V lost 6 bases, J lost 4 bases, and 10 bases stayed unmatched. This CDR3 is built from 17 residues.

The V and J genes are TRBV21-1 and TRBJ2-7; TRBD2 is taken as the D call from the table, unchecked against the DNA. TRBV21-1 is a known pseudogene. The CDR3 extends over 16 amino acids. Written as DNA, the CDR3 is TGTGCCAGCAGCAAGGGGCCTAGCGATACCGGTTACGAGCAGTACTTC. Its translation: CASSKGPSDTGYEQYF.

This clone has just one count. The gene calls are TRBV5-1 and TRBJ1-2; 12 nucleotides align to TRBD1. V was pared by 4 bases and J by 4 bases, with 5 bases of the junction left unmatched. Per the germline V gene, CDR1 is SGHRS and CDR2 is YFSETQ. The CDR3 has 15 amino acids. CDR3 DNA sequence: TGCGCCAGCAGCGGAGGGACAGGGGGCAGCTATGGCTACACCTTC. Residues: CASSGGTGGSYGYTF.

The V and J genes are TRBV10-3 and TRBJ2-7; D gene unclear. Germline CDR1 and CDR2: ENHRY and SYGVKD. This CDR3 is built from 15 residues. Trimming removed 1 base from V and 2 bases from J, with 12 bases in between. CDR3 loop: CAISEFNYLTYEQYF. The CDR3 DNA follows: TGTGCCATCAGTGAGTTTAACTACCTCACCTACGAGCAGTACTTC.

The chain combines TRBV11-2 with TRBJ2-7; D is perhaps TRBD1 (5 bases). The V end lost 2 bases, the J end lost 1 base, and 6 bases lay between the germline ends. The CDR3 consists of 13 residues. Germline V gene sequence: CDR1 SGHAT, CDR2 FQNNGV. As DNA, the CDR3 is TGTGCCAGCAGCTTACCAGGGTCCTACGAGCAGTACTTC. Amino acid sequence: CASSLPGSYEQYF.

This clone was recorded once. This rearrangement joins TRBV5-6 to TRBJ2-1; 9 bases match TRBD1. CDR3 length: 15 residues. Trimming removed 3 bases from V and 3 bases from J; junction bases left unmatched: 4. From germline, CDR1 is SGHDT and CDR2 YYEEEE. CDR3: CASSWGQGNYNEQFF. The CDR3 DNA reads as TGTGCCAGCAGCTGGGGACAGGGTAACTACAATGAGCAGTTCTTC. Full variable domain (outside the CDR3, taken from reference TRBV5-6 and TRBJ2-1): DAGVTQSPTHLIKTRGQQVTLRCSPKSGHDTVSWYQQALGQGPQFIFQYYEEEERQRGNFPDRFSGHQFPNYSSELNVNALLLGDSALYLCASSWGQGNYNEQFFGPGTRLTVL.

CDR3 loop: CASSQGTRNEQFF. The CDR3 region has the DNA TGCGCCAGCAGCCAAGGCACCAGGAATGAGCAGTTCTTC. This chain joins TRBV4-1 and TRBJ2-1; D not certain. V was shortened by 1 base and J by 7 bases, with 8 bases between the two germline ends. The germline V gene encodes CDR1 MGHRA and CDR2 YSYEKL. The CDR3 length is 13 residues.

The genes are TRBV7-9 and TRBJ2-1; TRBD1 matches at 12 bases. The V gene's germline CDR1 is SEHNR and CDR2 FQNEAQ (reference sequence). V shed 2 bases and J 7 bases; nucleotides not matched to a gene: 9. This CDR3 comprises 17 residues. The CDR3 protein is CASSLPAGTGGGNEQFF. The CDR3 nucleotides are TGTGCCAGCAGCTTACCCGCCGGGACAGGGGGCGGGAATGAGCAGTTCTTC.

This clone occurred once. The same CDR3 also results from other DNA sequences found in this sample. CDR3 coding DNA: TGTGCCAGCAGTGAGGGACTAGCGGCTCCCTACGAGCAGTACTTC. Translated, it gives CASSEGLAAPYEQYF. The rearrangement joins TRBV6-1 to TRBJ2-7; 11 nucleotides match TRBD2. The J segment lost 2 bases and the V segment lost 3 bases, leaving 3 bases of the junction unmatched. Germline V gene data show CDR1 as MNHNS and CDR2 as SASEGT. The CDR3 contains 15 residues.

The rearrangement joins TRBV13 to TRBJ2-2; D is possibly TRBD2 (5 bases). This CDR3 has 13 amino acids. Germline lookup yields CDR1 PRHDT and CDR2 FYEKMQ (reference sequence). V lost 5 bases and J 6 bases, leaving 10 bases between the germline ends. The CDR3 is CASSRGWSGELFF. The CDR3 DNA reads TGTGCCAGCAGCCGAGGGTGGTCCGGGGAGCTGTTTTTT.

Written as DNA, the CDR3 is TGTGCCAGCAGCAACGCCGGGGCCTCCGGGGAGACCCAGTACTTC. Residues: CASSNAGASGETQYF. The V gene is TRBV6-5, the J gene TRBJ2-5; perhaps D is TRBD1 or TRBD2 (5 bases each). Germline CDR1 MNHEY, CDR2 SVGAGI. The CDR3 loop spans 15 amino acids. V gave up 6 bases and J gave up 5 bases, with 19 bases separating them.

The rearrangement joins TRBV28 to TRBJ2-1; tentatively, D is TRBD1 (6 bases). The ends were cut back, 1 base at V and 5 bases at J, with 15 bases in the middle. The CDR3 loop spans 16 amino acids. CDR1 and CDR2 (germline): MDHEN, SYDVKM. CDR3 sequence (DNA): TGTGCCAGCAGTTTATTGACAGGCCAGCCGGACAATGAGCAGTTCTTC. It encodes CASSLLTGQPDNEQFF.

The chain couples TRBV27 to TRBJ2-3; the D is unclear. Germline V gene data show CDR1 as MNHEY and CDR2 as SMNVEV (reference sequence). Trimming left V 2 bases short and J 0 bases short, with 9 bases between. The CDR3 has 15 residues. The CDR3 spells CASSLATSSTDTQYF. The CDR3 coding sequence is TGTGCCAGCAGTTTAGCCACCTCAAGCACAGATACGCAGTATTTT.

V gene TRBV5-1 combines with J gene TRBJ2-2, with 11 bases aligning to TRBD2. Germline V gives CDR1 SGHRS, CDR2 YFSETQ. This CDR3 has 15 residues. The V gene end was trimmed by 6 bases and the J gene end by 7 bases; junction bases not matched to a gene: 8. The CDR3: CASTLAGGFIGELFF. The CDR3 nucleotides are TGCGCCAGCACTCTAGCGGGAGGCTTCATCGGGGAGCTGTTTTTT.

The rearrangement links TRBV5-5 to TRBJ1-1; unclear D gene. The CDR3 covers 14 residues. Trimming stripped 4 bases from V and 1 base from J, with 11 bases between. Germline CDR1 and CDR2: SGHKS and YYEKEE (reference sequence). The CDR3 nucleotides are TGTGCCAGCAGCCTAGGACCCTGGAACACTGAAGCTTTCTTT. Protein: CASSLGPWNTEAFF. Supplemented by reference TRBV5-5 and TRBJ1-1, the full variable domain reads DAGVTQSPTHLIKTRGQQVTLRCSPISGHKSVSWYQQVLGQGPQFIFQYYEKEERGRGNFPDRFSARQFPNYSSELNVNALLLGDSALYLCASSLGPWNTEAFFGQGTRLTVV.

About this clone itself: This may arise from a read error, as a much more abundant clone is one base away. Other nucleotide sequences in the sample specify the same CDR3. The CDR3 reads CASSVGGATEAFF. Here the CDR3 DNA reads TGTGCCAGCAGCGTAGGGGGGGCGACTGAAGCTTTCTTT. This chain links TRBV9 with TRBJ1-1, with D maybe TRBD1 (6 bases). Germline CDR1 is SGDLS and CDR2 is YYNGEE. The V end was cut by 0 bases, the J end by 5 bases, with 8 bases between. The CDR3 is 13 residues long.

The CDR3: CSVVPEFTGELFF. DNA of the CDR3: TGCAGCGTTGTCCCGGAATTCACCGGGGAGCTGTTTTTT. The chain has TRBV29-1 and TRBJ2-2; D call uncertain. V was clipped by 4 bases and J by 4 bases, with 10 bases between them. Germline assignment: CDR1 SQVTM and CDR2 ANQGSEA. The length of the CDR3 is 13 residues.

This chain links TRBV10-3 with TRBJ2-1, with D unresolved. Looked up from germline, CDR1 is ENHRY and CDR2 is SYGVKD. The CDR3 totals 13 residues. Trimming removed 5 bases at V and 3 bases at J, with 8 bases between. CDR3 loop: CAISPEGYNEQFF. CDR3 sequence (DNA): TGTGCCATCAGTCCCGAAGGCTACAATGAGCAGTTCTTC.

The chain combines TRBV10-3 with TRBJ1-5, with TRBD1 as a possible D gene (6 bases). V was shortened by 3 bases and J by 3 bases, with 18 bases between the two germline ends. The CDR3 totals 17 residues. The germline CDR1 and CDR2 sequences are ENHRY and SYGVKD. The CDR3 sequence is CAISDSRDTSPNQPQHF. In DNA form, the CDR3 reads TGTGCCATCAGTGATTCACGGGACACCTCGCCCAATCAGCCCCAGCATTTT.

The chain joins TRBV15 to TRBJ1-4; D is possibly TRBD1 (5 bases). In germline, CDR1 is LNHNV, CDR2 YYDKDF (reference sequence). The length of the CDR3 is 17 residues. The ends were cut back, 3 bases at V and 4 bases at J, with 18 bases in the middle. The CDR3 DNA reads TGTGCCACCAGCAGGTTGACAGCAGCCGGGGTTAATGAAAAACTGTTTTTT. It is translated as CATSRLTAAGVNEKLFF. The variable domain in full, completed from reference TRBV15 and TRBJ1-4, reads DAMVIQNPRYQVTQFGKPVTLSCSQTLNHNVMYWYQQKSSQAPKLLFHYYDKDFNNEADTPDNFQSRRPNTSFCFLDIRSPGLGDTAMYLCATSRLTAAGVNEKLFFGSGTQLSVL.

V gene TRBV5-1 combines with J gene TRBJ1-1, with 8 positions matching TRBD1. Germline V gene sequence: CDR1 SGHRS, CDR2 YFSETQ. This CDR3 comprises 14 residues. V gave up 4 bases and J gave up 7 bases; unmatched junction bases: 9. The CDR3 sequence is CASSPWTGQDEAFF. The CDR3, as DNA: TGCGCCAGCAGCCCCTGGACAGGGCAGGATGAAGCTTTCTTT.

The chain joins TRBV27 to TRBJ2-7; D is unresolved. Germline assignment: CDR1 MNHEY and CDR2 SMNVEV (reference sequence). The length of the CDR3 is 13 residues. Trimming took 7 bases from V and 6 from J, leaving 16 bases between them. This CDR3 reads CASKWVLNSEQYF. The CDR3 DNA reads TGTGCCAGCAAATGGGTACTGAACAGCGAGCAGTACTTC.

This clone was recorded once. The CDR3: CASSLSAAYGYTF. The CDR3 nucleotides read TGTGCCAGCAGCTTATCGGCAGCCTATGGCTACACCTTC. This sequence joins TRBV7-9 and TRBJ1-2; D is unresolved. This CDR3 is 13 amino acids long. Germline V lookup: CDR1 SEHNR, CDR2 FQNEAQ (reference sequence). V was trimmed by 2 bases and J by 4 bases, leaving 8 bases between them.

The chain joins TRBV4-3 to TRBJ1-2; no reliable D call. Germline CDR1 LGHNA, CDR2 YSLEER. V was shortened by 0 bases and J by 4 bases, with 15 bases between the two germline ends. The CDR3 sequence is 16 residues long. The CDR3 protein is CASSQDLGELSYGYTF. CDR3 DNA: TGCGCCAGCAGCCAAGATCTTGGGGAATTGAGCTATGGCTACACCTTC.